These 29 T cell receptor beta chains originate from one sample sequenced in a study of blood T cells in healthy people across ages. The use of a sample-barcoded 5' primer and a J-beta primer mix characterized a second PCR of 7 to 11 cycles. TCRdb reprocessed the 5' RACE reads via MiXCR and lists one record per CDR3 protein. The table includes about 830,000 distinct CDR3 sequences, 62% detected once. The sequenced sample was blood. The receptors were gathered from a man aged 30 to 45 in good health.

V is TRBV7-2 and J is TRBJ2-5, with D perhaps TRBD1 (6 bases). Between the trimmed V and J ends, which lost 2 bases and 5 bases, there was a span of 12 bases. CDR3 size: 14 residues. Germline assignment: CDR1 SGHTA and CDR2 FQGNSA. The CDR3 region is CASSLLQGVETQYF. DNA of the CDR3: TGTGCCAGCAGCTTACTACAGGGTGTGGAGACCCAGTACTTC.

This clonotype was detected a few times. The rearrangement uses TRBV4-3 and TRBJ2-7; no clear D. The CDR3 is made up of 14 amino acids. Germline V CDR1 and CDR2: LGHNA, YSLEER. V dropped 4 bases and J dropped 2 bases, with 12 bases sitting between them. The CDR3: CASSPSGITYEQYF. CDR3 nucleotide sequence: TGCGCCAGCAGCCCCTCAGGAATAACCTACGAGCAGTACTTC.

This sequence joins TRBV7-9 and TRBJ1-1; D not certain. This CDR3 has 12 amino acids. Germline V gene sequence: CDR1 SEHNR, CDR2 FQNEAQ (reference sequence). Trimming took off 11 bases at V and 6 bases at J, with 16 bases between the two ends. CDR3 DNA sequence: TGTGCCTTCCATGGGGAGAGGGCTGAAGCTTTCTTT. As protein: CAFHGERAEAFF.

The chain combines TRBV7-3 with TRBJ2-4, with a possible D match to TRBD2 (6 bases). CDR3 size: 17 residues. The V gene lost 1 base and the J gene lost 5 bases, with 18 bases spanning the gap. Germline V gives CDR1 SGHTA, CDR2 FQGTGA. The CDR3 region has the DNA TGTGCCAGCAGCTTAAATGGAGGGAGAGGGGTCGAAAACATTCAGTACTTC. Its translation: CASSLNGGRGVENIQYF.

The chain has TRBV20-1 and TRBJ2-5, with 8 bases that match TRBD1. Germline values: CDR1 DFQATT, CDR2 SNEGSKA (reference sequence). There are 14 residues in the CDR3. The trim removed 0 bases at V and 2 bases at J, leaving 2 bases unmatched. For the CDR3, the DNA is TGCAGTGCTAGAGAAAACAGGGGGCAAGAGACCCAGTACTTC. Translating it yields CSARENRGQETQYF.

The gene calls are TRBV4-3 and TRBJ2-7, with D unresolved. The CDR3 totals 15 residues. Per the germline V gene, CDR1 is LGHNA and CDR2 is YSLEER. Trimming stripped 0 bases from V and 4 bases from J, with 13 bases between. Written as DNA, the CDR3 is TGCGCCAGCAGCCAAGACGCCGAGCCCTTATACGAGCAGTACTTC. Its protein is CASSQDAEPLYEQYF.

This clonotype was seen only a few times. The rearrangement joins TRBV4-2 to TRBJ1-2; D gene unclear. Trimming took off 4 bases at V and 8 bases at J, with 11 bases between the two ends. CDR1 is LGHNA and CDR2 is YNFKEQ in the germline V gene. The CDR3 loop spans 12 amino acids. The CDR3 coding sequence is TGTGCCAGCAGCCCACCGACGGCAGGCTACACCTTC. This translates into CASSPPTAGYTF.

The CDR3 coding sequence is TGTGCCAGCAGTCCCGGGCTCGCCAGGGGAGAGACCCAGTACTTC. Protein: CASSPGLARGETQYF. V usage is TRBV6-1 and J usage is TRBJ2-5, with D possibly matching TRBD1 (6 bases). Germline lookup yields CDR1 MNHNS and CDR2 SASEGT. CDR3 length equals 15 residues. Trimming stripped 5 bases from V and 4 bases from J, with 17 bases between.

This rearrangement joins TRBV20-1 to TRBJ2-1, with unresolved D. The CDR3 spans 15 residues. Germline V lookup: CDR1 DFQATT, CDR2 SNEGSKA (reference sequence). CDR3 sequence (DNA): TGCAGCGCTCCCCACGGGCGGCAGTCCTACAATGAGCAGTTCTTC. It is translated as CSAPHGRQSYNEQFF.

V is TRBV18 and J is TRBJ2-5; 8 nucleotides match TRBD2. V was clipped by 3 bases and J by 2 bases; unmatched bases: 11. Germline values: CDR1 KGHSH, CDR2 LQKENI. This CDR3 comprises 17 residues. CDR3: CASSPRGSGAPQETQYF. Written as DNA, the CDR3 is TGTGCCAGCTCACCCCGGGGTAGCGGGGCCCCACAAGAGACCCAGTACTTC.

The CDR3 DNA reads as TGTGCCAGCTCACCAGAGACAGGGATGAACACTGAAGCTTTCTTT. It specifies CASSPETGMNTEAFF. The chain is built from TRBV18 and TRBJ1-1; 7 nucleotides line up with TRBD1. Germline assignment: CDR1 KGHSH and CDR2 LQKENI. Trimming cost V 2 bases and J 0 bases; bases outside gene matches: 3. This CDR3 has 15 residues. Drawing the rest from reference TRBV18 and TRBJ1-1, the complete variable domain is NAGVMQNPRHLVRRRGQEARLRCSPMKGHSHVYWYRQLPEEGLKFMVYLQKENIIDESGMPKERFSAEFPKEGPSILRIQQVVRGDSAAYFCASSPETGMNTEAFFGQGTRLTVV.

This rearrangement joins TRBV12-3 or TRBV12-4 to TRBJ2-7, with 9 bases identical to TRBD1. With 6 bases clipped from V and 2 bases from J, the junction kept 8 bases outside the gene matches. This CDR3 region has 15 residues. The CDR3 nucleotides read TGTGCCAGCAGACGACAGGGACAGGGAACCTACGAGCAGTACTTC. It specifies CASRRQGQGTYEQYF.

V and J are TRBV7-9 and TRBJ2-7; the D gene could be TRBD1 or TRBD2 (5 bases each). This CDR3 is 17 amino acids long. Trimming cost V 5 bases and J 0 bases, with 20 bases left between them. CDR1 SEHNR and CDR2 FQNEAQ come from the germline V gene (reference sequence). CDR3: CASSPQPGYRTSYEQYF. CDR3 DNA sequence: TGTGCCAGCAGCCCCCAACCGGGGTACAGGACCTCCTACGAGCAGTACTTC.

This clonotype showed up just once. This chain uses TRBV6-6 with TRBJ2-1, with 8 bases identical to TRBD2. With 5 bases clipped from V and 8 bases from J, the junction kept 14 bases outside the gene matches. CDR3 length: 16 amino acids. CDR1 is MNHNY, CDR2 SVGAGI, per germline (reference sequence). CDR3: CASSRTGGGASDEQFF. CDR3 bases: TGTGCCAGCAGTCGGACGGGAGGGGGGGCCAGTGATGAGCAGTTCTTC.

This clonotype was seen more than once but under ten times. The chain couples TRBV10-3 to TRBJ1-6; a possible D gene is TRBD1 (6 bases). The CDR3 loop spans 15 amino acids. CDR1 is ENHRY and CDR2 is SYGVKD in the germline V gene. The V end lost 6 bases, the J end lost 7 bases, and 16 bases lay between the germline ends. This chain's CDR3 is CAIRLTGLGNSPLHF. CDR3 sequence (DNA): TGTGCCATCAGGCTGACAGGCCTCGGCAATTCACCCCTCCACTTT.

DNA of the CDR3: TGTGCCAGCAGTTACTCGAGCAACAGGGTCACCTACGAGCAGTACTTC. Translation gives CASSYSSNRVTYEQYF. The V call is TRBV6-5, the J call TRBJ2-7; perhaps TRBD1 as D (6 bases). Germline CDR1 and CDR2: MNHEY and SVGAGI. The CDR3 is 16 residues long. The V gene lost 0 bases and the J gene lost 2 bases, with 14 bases spanning the gap.

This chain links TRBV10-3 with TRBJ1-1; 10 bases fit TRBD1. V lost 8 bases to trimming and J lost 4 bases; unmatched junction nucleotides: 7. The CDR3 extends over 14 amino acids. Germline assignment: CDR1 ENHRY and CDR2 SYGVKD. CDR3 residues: CAIGWDRGATEAFF. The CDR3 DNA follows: TGTGCCATCGGATGGGACAGGGGTGCCACTGAAGCTTTCTTT.

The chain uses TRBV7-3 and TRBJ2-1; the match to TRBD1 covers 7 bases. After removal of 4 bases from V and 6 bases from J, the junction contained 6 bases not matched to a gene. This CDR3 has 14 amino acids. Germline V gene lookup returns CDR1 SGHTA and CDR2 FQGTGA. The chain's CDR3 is CASSSPGDSNEQFF. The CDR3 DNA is TGTGCCAGCAGCTCTCCCGGGGACAGCAATGAGCAGTTCTTC. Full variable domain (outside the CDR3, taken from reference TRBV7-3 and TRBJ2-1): GAGVSQTPSNKVTEKGKYVELRCDPISGHTALYWYRQSLGQGPEFLIYFQGTGAADDSGLPNDRFFAVRPEGSVSTLKIQRTERGDSAVYLCASSSPGDSNEQFFGPGTRLTVL.

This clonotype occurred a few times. CDR3 sequence reads: CASSAGQGPYGYTF. In DNA, the CDR3 is TGCGCCAGCAGCGCCGGACAGGGCCCCTATGGCTACACCTTC. J is TRBJ1-2 and V is TRBV5-1; 8 nucleotides line up with TRBD1. CDR3 size: 14 residues. Losses at the gene ends were 4 bases for V and 4 bases for J; bases not matched to a gene: 6. From germline, CDR1 is SGHRS and CDR2 YFSETQ.

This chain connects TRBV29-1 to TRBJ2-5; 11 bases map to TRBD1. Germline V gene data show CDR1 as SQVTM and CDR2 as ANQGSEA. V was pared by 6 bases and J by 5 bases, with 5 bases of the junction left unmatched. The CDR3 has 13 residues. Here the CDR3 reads CSVLDRGHETQYF. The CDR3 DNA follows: TGCAGCGTCCTGGACAGGGGGCATGAGACCCAGTACTTC.

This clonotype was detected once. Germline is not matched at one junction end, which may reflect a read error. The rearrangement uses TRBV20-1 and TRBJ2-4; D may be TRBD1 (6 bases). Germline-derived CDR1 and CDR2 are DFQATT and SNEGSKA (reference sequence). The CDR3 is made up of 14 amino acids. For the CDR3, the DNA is TGCAGTGCTTCTAGGACAGCCGGCCCCTACGAGCAGTATTTC. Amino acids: CSASRTAGPYEQYF.

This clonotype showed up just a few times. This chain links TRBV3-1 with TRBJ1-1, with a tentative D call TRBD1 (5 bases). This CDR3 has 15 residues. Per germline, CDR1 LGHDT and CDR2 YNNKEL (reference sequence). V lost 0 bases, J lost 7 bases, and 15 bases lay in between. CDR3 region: CASSQDQGGSNEAFF. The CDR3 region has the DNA TGTGCCAGCAGCCAAGACCAGGGCGGCTCGAATGAAGCTTTCTTT.

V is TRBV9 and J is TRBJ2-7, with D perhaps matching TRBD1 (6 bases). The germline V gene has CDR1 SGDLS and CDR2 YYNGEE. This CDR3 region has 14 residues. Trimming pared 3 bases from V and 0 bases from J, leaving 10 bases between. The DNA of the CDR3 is TGTGCCAGCAGCGAGCAGGGGAGCTCCTACGAGCAGTACTTC. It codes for CASSEQGSSYEQYF. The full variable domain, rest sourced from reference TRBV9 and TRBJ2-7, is DSGVTQTPKHLITATGQRVTLRCSPRSGDLSVYWYQQSLDQGLQFLIQYYNGEERAKGNILERFSAQQFPDLHSELNLSSLELGDSALYFCASSEQGSSYEQYFGPGTRLTVT.

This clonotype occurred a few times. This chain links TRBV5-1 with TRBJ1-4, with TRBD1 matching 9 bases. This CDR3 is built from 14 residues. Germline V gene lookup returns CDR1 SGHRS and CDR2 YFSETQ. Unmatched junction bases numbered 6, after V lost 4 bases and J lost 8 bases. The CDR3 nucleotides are TGCGCCAGCAGCGTGACAGGGGGAGTAGAAAAACTGTTTTTT. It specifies CASSVTGGVEKLFF.

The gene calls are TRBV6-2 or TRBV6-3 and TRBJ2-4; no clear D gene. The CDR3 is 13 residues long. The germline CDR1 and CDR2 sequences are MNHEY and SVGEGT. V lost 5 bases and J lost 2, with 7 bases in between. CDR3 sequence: CASSGDPKNIQYF. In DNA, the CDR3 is TGTGCCAGCAGTGGAGACCCCAAAAACATTCAGTACTTC.

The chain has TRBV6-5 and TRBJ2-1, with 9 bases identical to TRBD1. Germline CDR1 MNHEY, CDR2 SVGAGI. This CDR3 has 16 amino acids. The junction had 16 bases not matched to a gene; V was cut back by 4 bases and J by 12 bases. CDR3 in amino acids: CASSSRQGVNIRGQFF. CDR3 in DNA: TGTGCCAGCAGTTCGCGACAGGGGGTAAACATAAGGGGGCAGTTCTTC.

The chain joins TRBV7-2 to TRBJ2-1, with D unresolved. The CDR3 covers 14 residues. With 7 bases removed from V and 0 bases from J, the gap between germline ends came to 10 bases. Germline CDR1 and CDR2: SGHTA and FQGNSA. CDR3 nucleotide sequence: TGTGCCAGCATCAAACAGAGCTCCTACAATGAGCAGTTCTTC. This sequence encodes CASIKQSSYNEQFF.

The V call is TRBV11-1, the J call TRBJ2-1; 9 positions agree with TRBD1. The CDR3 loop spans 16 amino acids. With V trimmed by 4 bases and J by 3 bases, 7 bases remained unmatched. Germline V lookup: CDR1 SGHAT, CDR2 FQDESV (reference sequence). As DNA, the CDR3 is TGTGCCAGCAGCTGGATGACAGGGGGTGGCTACAATGAGCAGTTCTTC. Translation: CASSWMTGGGYNEQFF.

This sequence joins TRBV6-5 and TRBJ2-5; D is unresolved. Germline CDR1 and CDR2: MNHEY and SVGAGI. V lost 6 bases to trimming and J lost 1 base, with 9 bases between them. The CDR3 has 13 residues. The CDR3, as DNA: TGTGCCAGCAGCGAGGTGTTCCAAGAGACCCAGTACTTC. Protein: CASSEVFQETQYF.